One TCR beta chain is described in this entry. Its target is not known. The sample carries other DNA sequences with the same CDR3. The data were taken from a study of cytomegalovirus exposure and HLA in healthy donors. Study conclusions and caveats: Per a later analysis, 15,000 to 20,000 TCR beta sequences showed association with HLA alleles at 0.05 false discovery rate.

The PCR employed 60 Vbeta primers together with 13 Jbeta primers. Authors' methods: As a later analysis found, there were 78 million or so unique TCR beta chains, of which roughly 11 million were shared. Method: immunoSEQ multiplex PCR; TCRdb's copy keeps in-frame clones and lacks some. V and J calls and clone size are those listed in that table; D and trimming were worked out from the DNA. This table holds some 120,000 clones, about two thirds found once. The CDR3 runs to 17 residues. The J segment lost 4 bases and the V segment lost 5 bases, leaving 5 bases of the junction unmatched. Germline V gene data show CDR1 as SEHNR and CDR2 as FQNEAQ (reference sequence).

Specimen: PBMCs. V and J are TRBV7-9 and TRBJ2-2; 15 nucleotides line up with TRBD2. The receptor comes from a man aged 55 to 70 in good health and CMV-seropositive. The CDR3 spells CASSRTSGGAGTGELFF. CDR3 nucleotides: TGTGCCAGCAGCCGGACTAGCGGGGGGGCTGGCACCGGGGAGCTGTTTTTT.